This T cell receptor (beta chain) was documented in a study of blood T cells in healthy people across ages. Study results and caveats: Per-million-T-cell TCR beta diversity fell roughly linearly with age. PBMCs left unsorted prevented a conclusive naive versus antigen-experienced comparison.

The table lists this clonotype with many counts. As yet, its antigen is unknown. The CDR3 is 15 amino acids. The V and J ends lost 5 bases and 5 bases, in that order; junction bases with no gene match: 5. Germline V gives CDR1 MNHEY, CDR2 SVGEGT. Alongside a J-beta primer mix, a sample-barcoded 5' primer served in a second PCR lasting roughly 7 to 11 cycles. Each cDNA molecule received a tag from a template-switch adaptor that had 12 random nucleotides. One entry per CDR3 protein results from TCRdb running MiXCR on the 5' RACE reads. The data contain 450,000 to 700,000 distinct CDR3 sequences, approximately 27% of them singletons. PBMCs were isolated at a quantity of at least 7 million per sample.

This TCR was recovered from a woman between 65 and 79 years old in good health. Sequencing was done on a sample of blood. The rearrangement uses TRBV6-2 or TRBV6-3 and TRBJ2-1, with TRBD1 matching over 11 bases. CDR3 loop: CASSKGQGEHNEQFF. DNA of the CDR3: TGTGCCAGCAGTAAGGGACAGGGGGAACACAATGAGCAGTTCTTC.